This T cell receptor beta chain appears in the sequencing data of a study of blood T cell repertoires in COVID-19 (TCRdb year 2020). Background for the entire study: The collaborator samples originated in the United States, Italy and Spain and spanned the acute and convalescent phases of COVID-19. Samples were obtained from the ongoing ImmuneRACE study (first 160 participants) and from 1,254 subjects provided by 6 global collaborators. Deeply sampled blood TCRbeta repertoires from subjects exposed to, actively infected with, or recovered from COVID-19 were included in the dataset. Where available, HLA class I and class II types were taken from metadata supplied by the sample provider and were not determined by assay-based typing. The prospective study material was composed of cDNA or gDNA derived from T cells, B-cell-depleted T cells, or PBMCs. Sample metadata almost always included a de-identified subject ID, COVID-19 status, age in years and sex. The repertoires were released in a freely available public database meant as a resource for research on the immune response to SARS-CoV-2. Beyond this particular receptor, the publication reports: How much clinical and demographic metadata was included differed by source and by participant, and the metadata was provided uncurated.

The CDR3 has 14 amino acids, counting the end cysteine and phenylalanine. Only the CDR3 portion is preserved as DNA: 42 bases, with reading frame beginning at the first base. CDR1 and CDR2, looked up from the germline V gene, are MNHEY and SVGAGI. Trimming takes 5 bases from V and 7 bases from J, and the germline ends sit 15 bases apart. TCRbeta CDR3 regions were amplified from genomic DNA by means of the immunoSEQ Assay, a bias-controlled multiplex PCR. The original methods were these. The number of nucleated cells in each sample was estimated from the amplification of reference gene primers within the assay. To quantify the absolute abundance of each unique TCRbeta CDR3 rearrangement, sequence reads were collapsed and filtered. For each sample, productive Simpson clonality was calculated as the square root of Simpson's diversity index over productive rearrangements. TCRdb limited this immuneACCESS table to in-frame rearrangements with V and J called. A share of clones is missing; checked studies link under half to unresolved V genes, and the rest is unexplained. V and J calls and clone size come straight from that table; D and trimming were deduced from the DNA. For this sample there are approximately 670,000 clones; 75% to 90% appear just once. Roughly 0.25% of the sample rests with the top ten.

Whole blood was collected in K2EDTA tubes by collaborating institutions according to the institutions' own protocols. For TCRbeta analysis, collaborators shipped samples in one of three forms: frozen whole blood, isolated PBMCs, or DNA extracted from either of those sample types. On this clone: No cognate antigen has been identified for it. No base-level quality is on record; no much larger clone is a single base apart.

This sequence was found in a woman aged 18-29 years with acute or convalescent COVID-19. Recombination joined TRBV6-5 with TRBJ2-1, and TRBD1 may be the D gene, going by 6 matching bases. Sequencing was done on a sample of peripheral blood. CDR3 protein: CASSTGQRANEQFF. The nucleotide sequence is TGTGCCAGCAGTACGGGACAAAGAGCGAATGAGCAGTTCTTC.